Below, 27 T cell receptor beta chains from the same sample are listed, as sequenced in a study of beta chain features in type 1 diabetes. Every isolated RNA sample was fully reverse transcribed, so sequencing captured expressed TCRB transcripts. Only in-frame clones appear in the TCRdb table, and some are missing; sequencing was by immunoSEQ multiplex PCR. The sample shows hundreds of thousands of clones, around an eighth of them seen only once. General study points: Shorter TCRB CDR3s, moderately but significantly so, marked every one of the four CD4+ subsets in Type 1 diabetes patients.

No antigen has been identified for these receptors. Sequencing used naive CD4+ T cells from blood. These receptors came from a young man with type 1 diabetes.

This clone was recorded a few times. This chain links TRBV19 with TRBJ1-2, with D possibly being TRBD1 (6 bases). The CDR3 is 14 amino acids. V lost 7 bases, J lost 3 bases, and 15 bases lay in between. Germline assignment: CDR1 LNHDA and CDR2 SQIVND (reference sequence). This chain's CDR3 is CASIPGGLDYGYTF. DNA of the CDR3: TGTGCCAGTATCCCCGGGGGGCTAGACTATGGCTACACCTTC.

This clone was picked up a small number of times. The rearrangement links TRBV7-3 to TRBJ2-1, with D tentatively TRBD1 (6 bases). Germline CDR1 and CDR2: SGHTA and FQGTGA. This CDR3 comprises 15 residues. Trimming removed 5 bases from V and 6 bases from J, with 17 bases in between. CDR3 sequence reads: CASSPTGLTTNEQFF. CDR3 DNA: TGTGCCAGCAGCCCCACAGGGTTGACCACCAATGAGCAGTTCTTC.

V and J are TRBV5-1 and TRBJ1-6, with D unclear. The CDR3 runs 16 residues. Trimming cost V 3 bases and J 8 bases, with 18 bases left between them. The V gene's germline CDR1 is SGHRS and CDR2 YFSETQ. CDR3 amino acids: CASSSTANNRDSPLHF. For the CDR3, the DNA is TGCGCCAGCAGCTCGACCGCTAACAACCGGGATTCACCCCTCCACTTT.

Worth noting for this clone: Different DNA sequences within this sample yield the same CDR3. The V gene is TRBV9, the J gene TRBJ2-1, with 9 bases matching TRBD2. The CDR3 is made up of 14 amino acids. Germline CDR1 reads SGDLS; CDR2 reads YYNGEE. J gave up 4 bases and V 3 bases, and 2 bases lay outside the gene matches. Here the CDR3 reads CASSGAGGYNEQFF. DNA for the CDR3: TGTGCCAGCAGCGGTGCGGGGGGGTACAATGAGCAGTTCTTC.

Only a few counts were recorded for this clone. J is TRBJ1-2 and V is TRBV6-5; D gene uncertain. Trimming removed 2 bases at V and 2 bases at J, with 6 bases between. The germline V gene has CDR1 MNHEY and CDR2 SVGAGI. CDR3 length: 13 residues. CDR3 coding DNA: TGTGCCAGCAGTTACGGGTTAAACTATGGCTACACCTTC. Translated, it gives CASSYGLNYGYTF.

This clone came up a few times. CDR3 amino acids: CASSIVAREETQYF. CDR3 nucleotides: TGTGCCAGTAGTATAGTAGCCAGAGAAGAGACCCAGTACTTC. This chain links TRBV19 with TRBJ2-5; D unclear. The germline CDR1 and CDR2 sequences are LNHDA and SQIVND (reference sequence). The CDR3 is 14 residues long. V lost 1 base and J 3 bases, leaving 9 bases between the germline ends.

This CDR3 reads CASSPQGTGGADTEAFF. DNA of the CDR3: TGTGCCAGTAGTCCCCAGGGGACAGGGGGCGCGGACACTGAAGCTTTCTTT. This chain joins TRBV19 and TRBJ1-1, with TRBD1 matching over 12 bases. V lost 5 bases and J lost 3; bases outside the gene matches: 10. This CDR3 region has 17 residues. Per germline, CDR1 LNHDA and CDR2 SQIVND (reference sequence).

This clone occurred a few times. Here the CDR3 DNA reads TGTGCCAGCAGCTCCGCGGGACAGGGACATGGCTACACCTTC. Translating it yields CASSSAGQGHGYTF. The chain combines TRBV6-6 with TRBJ1-2, with TRBD1 identical over 9 bases. In germline, CDR1 is MNHNY, CDR2 SVGAGI (reference sequence). This CDR3 contains 14 residues. The trim removed 6 bases at V and 6 bases at J, leaving 8 bases unmatched.

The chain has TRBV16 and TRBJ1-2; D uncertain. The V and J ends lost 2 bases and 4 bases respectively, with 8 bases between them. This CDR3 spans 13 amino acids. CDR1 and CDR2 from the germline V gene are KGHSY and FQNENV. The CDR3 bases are TGTGCCAGCAGCCAAGGGTCGGCCTATGGCTACACCTTC. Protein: CASSQGSAYGYTF. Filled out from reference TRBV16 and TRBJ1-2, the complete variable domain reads GEEVAQTPKHLVRGEGQKAKLYCAPIKGHSYVFWYQQVLKNEFKFLISFQNENVFDETGMPKERFSAKCLPNSPCSLEIQATKLEDSAVYFCASSQGSAYGYTFGSGTRLTVV.

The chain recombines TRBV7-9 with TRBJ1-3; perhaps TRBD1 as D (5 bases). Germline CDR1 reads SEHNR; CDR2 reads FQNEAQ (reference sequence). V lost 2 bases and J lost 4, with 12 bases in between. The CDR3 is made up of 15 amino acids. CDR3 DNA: TGTGCCAGCAGCTTATCGGGGGACCTGGGAAACACCATATATTTT. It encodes CASSLSGDLGNTIYF.

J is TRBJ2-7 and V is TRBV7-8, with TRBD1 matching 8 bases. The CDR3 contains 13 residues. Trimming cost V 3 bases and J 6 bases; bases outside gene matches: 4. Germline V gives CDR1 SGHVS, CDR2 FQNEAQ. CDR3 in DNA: TGTGCCAGCAGCTTCGCAGGGGGCGGCGAGCAGTACTTC. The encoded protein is CASSFAGGGEQYF.

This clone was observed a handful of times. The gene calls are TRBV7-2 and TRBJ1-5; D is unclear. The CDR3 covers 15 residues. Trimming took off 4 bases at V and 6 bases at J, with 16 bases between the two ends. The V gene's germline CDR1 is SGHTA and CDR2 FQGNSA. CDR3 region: CASSSGPRLVQPQHF. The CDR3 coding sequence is TGTGCCAGCAGCTCCGGACCGAGGCTGGTTCAGCCCCAGCATTTT.

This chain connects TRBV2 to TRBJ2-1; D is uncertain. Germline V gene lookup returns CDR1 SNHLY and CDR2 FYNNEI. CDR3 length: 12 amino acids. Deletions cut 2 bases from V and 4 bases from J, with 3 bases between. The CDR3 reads CASSELYNEQFF. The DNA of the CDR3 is TGTGCCAGCAGTGAACTTTACAATGAGCAGTTCTTC.

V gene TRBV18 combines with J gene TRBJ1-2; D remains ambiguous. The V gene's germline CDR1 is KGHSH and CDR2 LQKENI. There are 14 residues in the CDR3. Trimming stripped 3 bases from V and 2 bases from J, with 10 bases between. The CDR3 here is CASSPETENYGYTF. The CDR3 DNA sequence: TGTGCCAGCTCACCTGAAACGGAGAACTATGGCTACACCTTC.

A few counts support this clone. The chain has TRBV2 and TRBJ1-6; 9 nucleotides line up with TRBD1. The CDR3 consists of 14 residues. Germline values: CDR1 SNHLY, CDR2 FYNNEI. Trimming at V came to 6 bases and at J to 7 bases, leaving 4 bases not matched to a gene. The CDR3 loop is CASSIGQGNSPLHF. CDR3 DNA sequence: TGTGCCAGCAGCATAGGACAGGGGAATTCACCCCTCCACTTT.

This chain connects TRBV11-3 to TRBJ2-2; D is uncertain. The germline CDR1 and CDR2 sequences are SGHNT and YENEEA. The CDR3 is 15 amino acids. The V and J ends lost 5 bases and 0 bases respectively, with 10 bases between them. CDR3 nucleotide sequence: TGTGCCAGCAGCCTATCAGATGCGAACACCGGGGAGCTGTTTTTT. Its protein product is CASSLSDANTGELFF.

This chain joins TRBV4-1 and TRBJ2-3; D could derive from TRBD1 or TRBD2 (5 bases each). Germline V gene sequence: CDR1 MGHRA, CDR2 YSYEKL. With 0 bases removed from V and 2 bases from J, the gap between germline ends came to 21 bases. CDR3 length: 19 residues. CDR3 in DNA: TGCGCCAGCAGCCAAGAGGGTCCCCCGGGACCGTTTTACACAGATACGCAGTATTTT. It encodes CASSQEGPPGPFYTDTQYF.

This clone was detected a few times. CDR3 region: CASNRQSSTDTQYF. The CDR3 bases are TGTGCCAGCAACCGACAGTCGAGCACAGATACGCAGTATTTT. The chain carries TRBV6-5 and TRBJ2-3; weak D call: TRBD1 (5 bases). Trimming pared 7 bases from V and 0 bases from J, leaving 11 bases between. CDR1 is MNHEY, CDR2 SVGAGI, per germline. CDR3 length equals 14 residues.

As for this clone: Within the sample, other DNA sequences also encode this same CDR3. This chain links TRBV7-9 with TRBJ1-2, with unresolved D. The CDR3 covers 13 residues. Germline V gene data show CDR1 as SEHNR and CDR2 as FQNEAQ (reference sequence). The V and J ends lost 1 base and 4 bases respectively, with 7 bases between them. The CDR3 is CASSLGGVYGYTF. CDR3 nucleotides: TGTGCCAGCAGCTTAGGCGGGGTCTATGGCTACACCTTC.

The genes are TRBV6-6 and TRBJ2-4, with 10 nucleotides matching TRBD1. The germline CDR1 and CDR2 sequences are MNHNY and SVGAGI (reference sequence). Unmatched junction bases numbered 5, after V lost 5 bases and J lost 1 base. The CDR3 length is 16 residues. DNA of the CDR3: TGTGCCAGCAGTAGGGGGACAGGGGAGGCCAAAAACATTCAGTACTTC. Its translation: CASSRGTGEAKNIQYF.

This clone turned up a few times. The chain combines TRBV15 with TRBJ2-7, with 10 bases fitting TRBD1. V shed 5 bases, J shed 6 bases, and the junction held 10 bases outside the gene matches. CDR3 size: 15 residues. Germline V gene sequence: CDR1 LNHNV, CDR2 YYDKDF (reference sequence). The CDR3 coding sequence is TGTGCCACCAGCGCCCCGGGACAGGGGTTTCGCGAGCAGTACTTC. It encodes CATSAPGQGFREQYF.

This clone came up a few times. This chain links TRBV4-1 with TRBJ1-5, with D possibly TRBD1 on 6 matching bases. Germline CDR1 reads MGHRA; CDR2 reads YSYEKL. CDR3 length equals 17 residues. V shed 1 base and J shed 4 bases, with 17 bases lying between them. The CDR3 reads CASSQVRSVQGNQPQHF. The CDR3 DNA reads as TGCGCCAGCAGCCAAGTTCGGTCTGTACAGGGAAATCAGCCCCAGCATTTT.

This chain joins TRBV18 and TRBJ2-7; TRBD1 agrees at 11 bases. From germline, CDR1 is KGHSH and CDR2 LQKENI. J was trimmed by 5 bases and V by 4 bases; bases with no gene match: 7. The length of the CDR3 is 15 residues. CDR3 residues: CASSLMDRGLHEQYF. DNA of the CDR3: TGTGCCAGCTCACTAATGGACAGGGGGCTCCACGAGCAGTACTTC.

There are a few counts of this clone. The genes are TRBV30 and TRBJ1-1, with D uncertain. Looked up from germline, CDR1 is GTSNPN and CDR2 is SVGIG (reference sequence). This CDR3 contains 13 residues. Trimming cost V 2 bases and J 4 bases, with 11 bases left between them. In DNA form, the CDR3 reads TGTGCCTGGAGTAGGGCCGAGGGCACTGAAGCTTTCTTT. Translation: CAWSRAEGTEAFF.

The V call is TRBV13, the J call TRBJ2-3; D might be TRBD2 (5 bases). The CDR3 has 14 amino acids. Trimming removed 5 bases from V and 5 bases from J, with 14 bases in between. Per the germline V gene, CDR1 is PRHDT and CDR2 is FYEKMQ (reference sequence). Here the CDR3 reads CASSPRGLGDTQYF. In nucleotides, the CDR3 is TGTGCCAGCAGCCCCCGAGGGTTGGGAGATACGCAGTATTTT.

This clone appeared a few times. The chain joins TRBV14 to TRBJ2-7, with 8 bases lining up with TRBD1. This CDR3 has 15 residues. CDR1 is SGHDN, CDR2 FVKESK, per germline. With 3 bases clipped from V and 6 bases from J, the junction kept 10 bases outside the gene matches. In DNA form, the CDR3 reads TGTGCCAGCAGCCAGCCGGGACAGGTAACTGGCGAGCAGTACTTC. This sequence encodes CASSQPGQVTGEQYF.

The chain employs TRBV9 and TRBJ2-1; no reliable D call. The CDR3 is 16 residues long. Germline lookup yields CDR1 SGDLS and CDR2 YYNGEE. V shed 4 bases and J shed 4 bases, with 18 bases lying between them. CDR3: CASSLDGLASYNEQFF. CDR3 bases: TGTGCCAGCAGCTTAGACGGGTTAGCATCGTACAATGAGCAGTTCTTC.